This T cell receptor beta chain stems from a study of cytomegalovirus exposure and HLA in healthy donors. Overall study findings and caveats: Analysis performed later found more than 15,000 TCR beta sequences associated with HLA alleles at 0.05 false discovery rate.

The PCR used 60 Vbeta and 13 Jbeta primers. Sequenced by immunoSEQ multiplex PCR; TCRdb stores in-frame clones only, minus some. The sample lists about 55,000 clones; around 79% were seen once. Germline CDR1 reads SGHTA; CDR2 reads FQGNSA. The CDR3 length is 15 residues. V lost 2 bases and J lost 3, with 12 bases in between. There are a few counts of this clone. Its cognate antigen is unknown. The gene calls are TRBV7-2 and TRBJ2-3; D is ambiguous. The receptor was isolated from a female donor in good health and CMV-seronegative. Sequencing input: PBMCs. In nucleotides, the CDR3 is TGTGCCAGCAGCTTACTGGCTTCCTCGACAGATACGCAGTATTTT. Translated: CASSLLASSTDTQYF.